A single sample gave rise to the 11 T cell receptor beta chains below, sequenced in a study of blood T cell repertoires in COVID-19. Sequenced by immunoSEQ multiplex PCR; TCRdb stores in-frame clones only, minus some. The profile shows some 250,000 clones, about 73% of them singletons. Sequencing used peripheral blood. These receptor sequences come from a woman aged 80 or over with acute or convalescent COVID-19.

This chain connects TRBV19 to TRBJ2-2; 10 bases match TRBD2. With 2 bases clipped from V and 0 bases from J, the junction kept 6 bases outside the gene matches. CDR3 length equals 18 residues. Germline V gives CDR1 LNHDA, CDR2 SQIVND (reference sequence). CDR3 region: CASSIRLAGLANTGELFF. CDR3 in DNA: TGTGCCAGTAGTATACGACTAGCGGGCCTTGCGAACACCGGGGAGCTGTTTTTT.

The chain couples TRBV5-4 to TRBJ2-3, with 7 bases aligning to TRBD2. The CDR3 contains 16 residues. Germline assignment: CDR1 SGHNT and CDR2 YYREEE (reference sequence). Trimming took 2 bases from V and 5 from J; bases not matched to a gene: 11. The CDR3 DNA sequence: TGTGCCAGCAGCTTACCCGGCGGGAGCCCGGGAGATACGCAGTATTTT. Protein: CASSLPGGSPGDTQYF.

CDR3 bases: TGTGCCAGCAGCTTGTTTGTGACAGCAAATAACTATGGCTACACCTTC. Protein product: CASSLFVTANNYGYTF. The V gene is TRBV5-6, the J gene TRBJ1-2, with TRBD1 as a possible D gene (5 bases). This CDR3 has 16 amino acids. The V end lost 1 base, the J end lost 1 base, and 14 bases lay between the germline ends. Germline values: CDR1 SGHDT, CDR2 YYEEEE.

This chain uses TRBV7-8 with TRBJ1-2, with D perhaps matching TRBD1 (5 bases). The CDR3 covers 13 residues. CDR1 and CDR2 (germline): SGHVS, FQNEAQ. The ends were cut back, 1 base at V and 4 bases at J, with 7 bases in the middle. The CDR3 sequence is CASSLGGGYGYTF. CDR3 bases: TGTGCCAGCAGCTTAGGCGGGGGCTATGGCTACACCTTC.

The V and J genes are TRBV6-2 or TRBV6-3 and TRBJ2-1, with TRBD2 matching over 8 bases. The CDR3 consists of 19 residues. The V and J ends lost 4 bases and 0 bases, in that order; junction bases with no gene match: 14. CDR1 is MNHEY, CDR2 SVGEGT, per germline. The DNA for the CDR3 is TGTGCCAGCAGTTTACAAGGGCTAGCGGGCCCCCACTCCTACAATGAGCAGTTCTTC. Protein sequence: CASSLQGLAGPHSYNEQFF.

This rearrangement joins TRBV19 to TRBJ1-5; TRBD1 matches at 8 bases. Germline CDR1 and CDR2: LNHDA and SQIVND (reference sequence). J gave up 1 base and V 2 bases, and 7 bases lay outside the gene matches. The CDR3 is made up of 17 amino acids. The chain's CDR3 is CASSIRETGVSNQPQHF. The DNA for the CDR3 is TGTGCCAGTAGTATACGAGAGACAGGGGTAAGCAATCAGCCCCAGCATTTT.

The DNA of the CDR3 is TGTGCCAGCAGACCGGGACAGGGATCGTGGGAGCAGTACTTC. Amino acid sequence: CASRPGQGSWEQYF. The V and J genes are TRBV27 and TRBJ2-7; 9 bases are a match to TRBD1. CDR1 and CDR2 from the germline V gene are MNHEY and SMNVEV (reference sequence). This CDR3 contains 14 residues. Trimming removed 6 bases from V and 7 bases from J; junction bases left unmatched: 10.

This clone has more than one count but fewer than ten. CDR3 sequence (DNA): TGCGCCAGCAGCTCCCGCCGACTAGCGGGAGGGGAGACCCAGTACTTC. Its protein is CASSSRRLAGGETQYF. V and J are TRBV5-1 and TRBJ2-5, with 14 bases lining up with TRBD2. The length of the CDR3 is 16 residues. CDR1 is SGHRS and CDR2 is YFSETQ in the germline V gene. The junction had 6 bases not matched to a gene; V was cut back by 3 bases and J by 5 bases. The entire variable domain, with the rest obtained from reference TRBV5-1 and TRBJ2-5, is as follows: KAGVTQTPRYLIKTRGQQVTLSCSPISGHRSVSWYQQTPGQGLQFLFEYFSETQRNKGNFPGRFSGRQFSNSRSEMNVSTLELGDSALYLCASSSRRLAGGETQYFGPGTRLLVL.

This clone was counted once. The chain carries TRBV11-2 and TRBJ1-3; D call uncertain. V lost 6 bases and J lost 0, with 9 bases in between. The CDR3 contains 14 residues. Germline V gives CDR1 SGHAT, CDR2 FQNNGV. CDR3 residues: CASSPGSSGNTIYF. CDR3 in DNA: TGTGCCAGCAGTCCCGGGAGCTCTGGAAACACCATATATTTT.

The V call is TRBV5-4, the J call TRBJ1-2; 10 bases map to TRBD1. Germline V gene sequence: CDR1 SGHNT, CDR2 YYREEE (reference sequence). The CDR3 has 15 residues. V gave up 4 bases and J gave up 3 bases; unmatched junction bases: 6. In DNA form, the CDR3 reads TGTGCCAGCAGCCCCAGACAGGGGGCAGACTATGGCTACACCTTC. Protein sequence: CASSPRQGADYGYTF.

This clone was seen only once. The genes are TRBV3-1 (or the pseudogene TRBV3-2) and TRBJ1-1, with D uncertain. V lost 0 bases and J 7 bases, leaving 12 bases between the germline ends. From germline, CDR1 is LGHDT and CDR2 YNNKEL (reference sequence). The CDR3 covers 14 residues. CDR3 sequence reads: CASSQEVRVNEAFF. The DNA of the CDR3 is TGTGCCAGCAGCCAAGAGGTGAGGGTTAATGAAGCTTTCTTT.